Shown below are 21 T cell receptor beta chains from a single sample sequenced in a study of early T cells in non-severe SARS-CoV-2 infection. Using its own MiXCR run on the 5' RACE reads, TCRdb lists one record per CDR3 protein. The data show about 83,000 distinct CDR3 sequences, with 10% seen just once and around 8% held by the top ten. The specimen was whole blood, collected at baseline. These receptors were collected from an adult who was a healthcare worker with PCR-confirmed SARS-CoV-2 infection or an uninfected control (not recorded which).

The rearrangement links TRBV12-3 or TRBV12-4 to TRBJ2-2, with 11 bases fitting TRBD2. With V trimmed by 6 bases and J by 3 bases, 3 bases remained unmatched. This CDR3 contains 15 residues. The CDR3 sequence is CASRLAGVDTGELFF. CDR3 DNA: TGTGCCAGCAGACTAGCGGGAGTAGACACCGGGGAGCTGTTTTTT.

The chain links TRBV12-3 or TRBV12-4 to TRBJ1-3; 7 bases fit TRBD1. V lost 8 bases, J lost 0 bases, and 7 bases stayed unmatched. The CDR3 extends over 15 amino acids. The CDR3 reads CASGGTASSGNTIYF. The DNA of the CDR3 is TGTGCCAGCGGGGGGACAGCAAGCTCTGGAAACACCATATATTTT.

The chain is built from TRBV7-2 and TRBJ2-7; TRBD2 matches 10 bases. Unmatched junction bases numbered 0, after V lost 0 bases and J lost 1 base. This CDR3 is 15 amino acids long. The germline gives CDR1 SGHTA, CDR2 FQGNSA. Written as DNA, the CDR3 is TGTGCCAGCAGCTTAGCGGGACTAGCGTCCTACGAGCAGTACTTC. Translation: CASSLAGLASYEQYF.

This chain links TRBV6-6 with TRBJ2-3, with 8 bases identical to TRBD2. CDR3 length: 16 residues. In germline, CDR1 is MNHNY, CDR2 SVGAGI (reference sequence). The V and J ends lost 6 bases and 5 bases, in that order; junction bases with no gene match: 13. The CDR3 protein is CASSPSLAGGGDTQYF. The CDR3 nucleotides are TGTGCCAGCAGCCCCTCTCTAGCGGGTGGGGGAGATACGCAGTATTTT.

This rearrangement joins TRBV11-2 to TRBJ2-1; the D is unclear. The CDR3 is made up of 15 amino acids. V was trimmed by 0 bases and J by 0 bases, leaving 6 bases between them. Germline loops: CDR1 SGHAT, CDR2 FQNNGV. CDR3 bases: TGTGCCAGCAGCTTAGAGGCTAGCTCCTACAATGAGCAGTTCTTC. It encodes CASSLEASSYNEQFF. The entire variable domain, with the rest obtained from reference TRBV11-2 and TRBJ2-1, is as follows: EAGVAQSPRYKIIEKRQSVAFWCNPISGHATLYWYQQILGQGPKLLIQFQNNGVVDDSQLPKDRFSAERLKGVDSTLKIQPAKLEDSAVYLCASSLEASSYNEQFFGPGTRLTVL.

This chain links TRBV3-2 with TRBJ2-7; TRBD2 is taken as the D call from the table, unchecked against the DNA. TRBV3-2 is given as a pseudogene. The CDR3 loop spans 16 amino acids. This CDR3 is CASSHRLAGGAHEQYF. The DNA of the CDR3 is TGTGCCAGCAGCCATCGACTAGCGGGAGGGGCCCACGAGCAGTACTTC.

The chain employs TRBV27 and TRBJ1-2, with D hard to call. The V gene lost 5 bases and the J gene lost 8 bases, with 9 bases spanning the gap. The CDR3 has 11 residues. Germline V lookup: CDR1 MNHEY, CDR2 SMNVEV (reference sequence). The CDR3 is CASSKGTGYTF. The CDR3 bases are TGTGCCAGCAGTAAGGGAACCGGCTACACCTTC.

This clonotype was picked up many times. This sequence joins TRBV5-4 and TRBJ2-5; 9 bases are a match to TRBD2. V was pared by 2 bases and J by 5 bases, with 1 base of the junction left unmatched. Germline V gene sequence: CDR1 SGHNT, CDR2 YYREEE (reference sequence). There are 13 residues in the CDR3. The CDR3 region has the DNA TGTGCCAGCAGCTTTGGACTAGCGGAGACCCAGTACTTC. Protein product: CASSFGLAETQYF.

The chain carries TRBV7-9 and TRBJ2-3; D tentatively fits TRBD1 or TRBD2 (6 bases each). Deletions cut 6 bases from V and 5 bases from J, with 18 bases between. The CDR3 length is 15 residues. The germline gives CDR1 SEHNR, CDR2 FQNEAQ (reference sequence). For the CDR3, the DNA is TGTGCCAGCAGGAAGGACAGCGGGTTAGGAGATACGCAGTATTTT. This codes for CASRKDSGLGDTQYF.

This clonotype was seen a few times. V and J are TRBV20-1 and TRBJ2-4, with 7 bases that match TRBD1. Trimming at V came to 6 bases and at J to 0 bases, leaving 8 bases not matched to a gene. Looked up from germline, CDR1 is DFQATT and CDR2 is SNEGSKA (reference sequence). CDR3 length: 15 residues. The CDR3, as DNA: TGCAGTGCACGCACAGGGGCCTTAGCCAAAAACATTCAGTACTTC. Its translation: CSARTGALAKNIQYF.

The genes are TRBV10-2 and TRBJ2-7; D not certain. Trimming removed 11 bases at V and 0 bases at J, with 20 bases between. Germline-derived CDR1 and CDR2 are WSHSY and SAAADI. This CDR3 contains 15 residues. CDR3 amino acids: CACKGTAESSYEQYF. DNA of the CDR3: TGCGCCTGTAAAGGTACGGCCGAAAGCTCCTACGAGCAGTACTTC.

This clonotype was recorded many times. The chain combines TRBV15 with TRBJ2-5; D not certain. Trimming stripped 0 bases from V and 2 bases from J, with 4 bases between. Germline V gene data show CDR1 as LNHNV and CDR2 as YYDKDF (reference sequence). CDR3 length: 13 amino acids. In nucleotides, the CDR3 is TGTGCCACCAGCAGAGACCCACAAGAGACCCAGTACTTC. Protein product: CATSRDPQETQYF.

This clonotype was recorded at least ten times. The gene calls are TRBV2 and TRBJ2-2, with D maybe TRBD2 (5 bases). Germline V gives CDR1 SNHLY, CDR2 FYNNEI. The length of the CDR3 is 14 residues. Trimming took 6 bases from V and 4 from J, leaving 12 bases between them. Here the CDR3 reads CASSALEGTGELFF. The DNA of the CDR3 is TGTGCCAGCAGCGCCCTAGAGGGCACCGGGGAGCTGTTTTTT.

Only a few counts were recorded for this clonotype. V and J are TRBV12-3 or TRBV12-4 and TRBJ2-1; 8 positions agree with TRBD1. The CDR3 is 15 residues long. V lost 7 bases and J lost 7; bases outside the gene matches: 12. This CDR3 is CASTTWTGSNNEQFF. CDR3 in DNA: TGTGCCAGCACCACGTGGACAGGGAGCAATAATGAGCAGTTCTTC.

This clonotype has a handful of counts. The rearrangement joins TRBV24-1 to TRBJ1-5, with 8 bases matching TRBD1. The J segment lost 4 bases and the V segment lost 4 bases, leaving 5 bases of the junction unmatched. Germline V gene data show CDR1 as KGHDR and CDR2 as SFDVKD. The CDR3 is 15 residues long. CDR3 bases: TGTGCCACCAGTGACCGCAGGGGGCCGAATCAGCCCCAGCATTTT. Its translation is CATSDRRGPNQPQHF.

A few counts support this clonotype. This sequence joins TRBV2 and TRBJ2-5, with 13 bases matching TRBD2. CDR3 length equals 15 residues. V shed 5 bases and J 3 bases; nucleotides not matched to a gene: 3. Germline V CDR1 and CDR2: SNHLY, FYNNEI. CDR3 nucleotides: TGTGCCAGCAGTCCCGGGACTAGCGGGAAAGAGACCCAGTACTTC. Translating gives CASSPGTSGKETQYF.

Only a few counts were recorded for this clonotype. The rearrangement links TRBV7-2 to TRBJ2-2; a weak D match, TRBD2 (5 bases). CDR3 length equals 13 residues. V was pared by 1 base and J by 7 bases, with 7 bases between. Germline V gene lookup returns CDR1 SGHTA and CDR2 FQGNSA. CDR3 in DNA: TGTGCCAGCAGCTTAGGAGGGCTCGGGGAGCTGTTTTTT. This sequence encodes CASSLGGLGELFF.

Only a few counts were recorded for this clonotype. J is TRBJ2-7 and V is TRBV5-1; 8 bases match TRBD1. This CDR3 comprises 15 residues. Germline V gene lookup returns CDR1 SGHRS and CDR2 YFSETQ. V trimming: 4 bases; J trimming: 3 bases; junction bases outside the gene matches: 9. The CDR3 DNA follows: TGCGCCAGCAGCATCGGACAGGGAAGAATCTACGAGCAGTACTTC. Amino acid sequence: CASSIGQGRIYEQYF.

This clonotype was observed a handful of times. V is TRBV11-3 and J is TRBJ2-1; 8 bases match TRBD1. There are 16 residues in the CDR3. Per the germline V gene, CDR1 is SGHNT and CDR2 is YENEEA. The trim removed 0 bases at V and 6 bases at J, leaving 7 bases unmatched. The CDR3 spells CASSLEAGTGSNEQFF. The CDR3 coding sequence is TGTGCCAGCAGCTTAGAAGCCGGGACAGGAAGCAATGAGCAGTTCTTC.

The chain has TRBV20-1 and TRBJ2-1, with no clear D. The CDR3 consists of 15 residues. CDR1 and CDR2 (germline): DFQATT, SNEGSKA (reference sequence). Trimming removed 0 bases at V and 8 bases at J, with 17 bases between. The CDR3: CSARDLTDVNDEQFF. CDR3 nucleotides: TGCAGTGCTAGAGATCTAACGGATGTTAATGATGAGCAGTTCTTC.

This clonotype was seen many times. The chain is built from TRBV7-2 and TRBJ1-2; perhaps TRBD1 as D (5 bases). Germline CDR1 and CDR2: SGHTA and FQGNSA. The CDR3 is 12 amino acids. Trimming left V 5 bases short and J 4 bases short, with 8 bases between. The CDR3 sequence: CASSPDSYGYTF. CDR3 nucleotides: TGTGCCAGCAGCCCTGACAGCTATGGCTACACCTTC.